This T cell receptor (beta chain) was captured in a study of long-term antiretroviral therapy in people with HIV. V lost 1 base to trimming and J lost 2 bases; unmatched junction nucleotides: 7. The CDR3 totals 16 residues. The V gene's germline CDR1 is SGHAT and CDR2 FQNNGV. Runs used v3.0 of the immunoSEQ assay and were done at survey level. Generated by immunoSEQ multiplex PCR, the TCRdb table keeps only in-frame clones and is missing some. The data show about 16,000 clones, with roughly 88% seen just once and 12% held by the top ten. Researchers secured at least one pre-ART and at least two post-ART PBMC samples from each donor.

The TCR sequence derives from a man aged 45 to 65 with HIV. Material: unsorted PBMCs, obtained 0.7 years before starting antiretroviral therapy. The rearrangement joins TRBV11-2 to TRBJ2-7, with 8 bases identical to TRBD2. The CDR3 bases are TGTGCCAGCAGCTTAGGCTTACCGGGACTAGCCTACGAGCAGTACTTC. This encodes CASSLGLPGLAYEQYF.